This T cell receptor (beta chain) was identified during a study of early T cells in non-severe SARS-CoV-2 infection. In this sample, this clonotype turned up a few times. Its cognate antigen is unknown. Tagging with unique molecular identifiers was applied to individual cDNA molecules. TCRdb itself ran the 5' RACE reads through MiXCR, one entry per CDR3 protein. Of around 58,000 distinct CDR3 sequences in the sample, roughly 12% are singletons; the top ten hold more than 8.5%. General study findings and limits: Anti-spike CD8 responses were favored in VDJdb matching, and private and CD4 specificities were missed.

Source material: whole blood. The receptor was isolated from an adult who was a healthcare worker with PCR-confirmed SARS-CoV-2 infection or an uninfected control (not recorded which).

The CDR3 loop is CSARGLAGGDEQFF. The CDR3 DNA follows: TGCAGTGCTAGAGGGCTAGCGGGGGGTGATGAGCAGTTCTTC. The chain joins TRBV20-1 to TRBJ2-1; 11 nucleotides match TRBD2. Trimming removed 1 base from V and 8 bases from J; junction bases left unmatched: 4. This CDR3 has 14 residues. CDR1 DFQATT and CDR2 SNEGSKA come from the germline V gene (reference sequence).